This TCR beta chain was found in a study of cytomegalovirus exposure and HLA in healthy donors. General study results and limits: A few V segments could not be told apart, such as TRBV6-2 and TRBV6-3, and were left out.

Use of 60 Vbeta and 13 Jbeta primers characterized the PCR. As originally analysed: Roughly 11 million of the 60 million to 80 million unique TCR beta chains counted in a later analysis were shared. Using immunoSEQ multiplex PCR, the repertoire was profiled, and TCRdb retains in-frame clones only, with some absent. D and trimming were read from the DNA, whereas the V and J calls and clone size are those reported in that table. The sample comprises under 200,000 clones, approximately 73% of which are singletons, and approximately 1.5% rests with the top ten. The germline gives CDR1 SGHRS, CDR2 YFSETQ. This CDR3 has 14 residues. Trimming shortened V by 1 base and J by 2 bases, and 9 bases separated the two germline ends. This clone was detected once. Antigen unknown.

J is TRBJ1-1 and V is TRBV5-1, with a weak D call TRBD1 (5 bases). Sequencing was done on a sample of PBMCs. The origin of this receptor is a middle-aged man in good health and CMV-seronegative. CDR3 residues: CASSLTGQNTEAFF. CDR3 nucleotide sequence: TGCGCCAGCAGCTTGACAGGACAAAACACTGAAGCTTTCTTT.